This TCR beta chain was captured by sequencing in a study of blood T cell repertoires in COVID-19. Study context: Samples taken during acute and convalescent COVID-19 were collected in the United States, Italy and Spain. PBMCs, B-cell-depleted T cells, or T cells were the source of the cDNA or gDNA that made up the material.

CDR3 length: 14 amino acids. V lost 1 base, J lost 2 bases, and 8 bases lay in between. Germline values: CDR1 MGHDK, CDR2 SYGVNS. TCRdb's copy holds only in-frame clones and misses some; the assay was immunoSEQ multiplex PCR. The sample contains over 200,000 clones, around 85% of which appear only once. Only one count was recorded for this clone. The receptor comes from a woman aged 25-40 years who had recovered from COVID-19. V usage is TRBV25-1 and J usage is TRBJ2-5, with a weak D call TRBD2 (5 bases). The sequencing input was peripheral blood. CDR3 nucleotides: TGTGCCAGCAGTGAATCGGGGAAACAAGAGACCCAGTACTTC. Protein: CASSESGKQETQYF.